This T cell receptor beta chain was documented in a study of cytomegalovirus exposure and HLA in healthy donors (dated 2017 in TCRdb). About the investigation overall: An earlier analysis of approximately 550 of the donors reported about 290 Gb of sequence data and some 120 million unique TCR beta sequences from 150 million to 200 million T cells. Approximately 310 gigabases of sequencing data and tens of millions of unique TCR sequences were included in an early release covering several hundred HLA-typed donors. The genetic ancestry cluster associated with self-reported Caucasian donors included roughly four fifths of the roughly 400 genotyped donors. The aim of the study was to test whether cataloging public T cell receptors could identify signatures of past pathogen exposure. The study used immunosequencing to profile the T cell repertoires of several hundred subjects and linked those repertoires to cytomegalovirus serostatus. Along with the approximately 700-subject first cohort, a separate validation cohort of around 120 different subjects was used. To predict cytomegalovirus infection status, the study brought together high-throughput TCR immunosequencing, statistical association of individual TCRs with disease status, and machine learning. A later analysis re-analyzed previously published TCR beta repertoires from about 730 donors and added high-resolution HLA genotyping to study TCR occurrence patterns. In the later analysis, no new phenotypic data were used to find candidate immune exposures; instead, reliance was placed on TCR beta sequences and their occurrence across donors. To decide whether each TCR beta V gene segment behaved as functional or pseudogenic, an earlier analysis of some 540 of the donors relied on high-throughput TCR beta sequencing. Donor age, sex, ethnicity and CMV serostatus were collected together with the repertoire data. A later genetic analysis used genome-wide SNP genotypes for about 60% of the roughly 670 donors, treating that subset as a discovery cohort. Every repertoire in the discovery cohort had been generated on one and the same sequencing platform. Class I and class II HLA loci were covered by the typing at four-digit resolution. Typing coverage varied by locus: roughly 629-630 donors for A, B, C, DRB1 and DQB1; more than 500 for DQA1; approximately 570 for DPA1; some 470 for DPB1. Because of strong linkage in the cohort, roughly five DR-DQ haplotypes were treated as single units for association and clustering. Among around 400 genotyped donors of the cohort, an average of roughly 240,000 unique TCR beta nucleotide sequences were sequenced per donor, roughly a sixth of them non-productive. The paper as a whole reports these results and caveats: In a later genetic analysis, a missense DCLRE1C variant was associated with V-gene and J-gene trimming of TCR beta chains, and the association was replicated in an independent cohort. In an earlier analysis of about 600 of the donors, most TCR beta V segments appeared in productive rearrangements about 90% or about 30% of the time, broadly matching IMGT annotations. The sequencing pipeline was judged likely to have produced a cluster of highly shared sequence variants as a technical artifact. The authors suggested that the approach could potentially be generalized to other disease states and immunological phenotypes. When HLA alleles, especially DR and DQ, strongly co-occurred, attributing TCR associations to individual alleles was difficult. Correlated functional status among segregating V segments might be attributable to linkage disequilibrium, but an unknown experimental factor could not be ruled out. According to a later analysis, parvovirus B19, influenza, CMV and Epstein-Barr virus appeared linked to several top co-occurrence clusters. While some public TCRs were present in many individuals, most TCR sequences turned up only very rarely across donors. The study listed 164 TCR beta chains as associated with cytomegalovirus. A few of the identified cytomegalovirus-associated TCR beta chains were confirmed in vitro to be specific for cytomegalovirus antigens. A further reported finding was that TCR beta sequences accurately predicted the HLA-A and HLA-B alleles for most subjects in the first cohort. This cohort had only TCR beta chains sequenced, and the lack of alpha or paired-chain data limited which features could be detected. At a false discovery rate of 0.05, a later analysis linked approximately 18,000 TCR beta sequences to specific HLA alleles. In a later analysis, TCR association rates were found to vary across HLA loci, with the most associated TCRs seen for DRB1 alleles and the fewest for HLA-C alleles. Presence/absence analyses assumed roughly uniform sequencing depth across donors, an assumption that may not hold. Cytomegalovirus status was reported to be diagnosed by the classifier with high specificity and sensitivity in both the original and validation cohorts. Because some donors lacked HLA typing at each locus, the association tests relied only on the typed subset. Immune exposure information for the cohort was limited to CMV serostatus. In a later analysis, HLA-associated TCR beta chains were found to be more clonally expanded and to have lower generation probabilities than equally common non-associated chains. In a later genetic analysis, fewer N-insertions in productive TCRs were reported among donors in an Asian-associated ancestry cluster than the roughly 670-donor mean. According to a later analysis, most CMV-associated TCR beta chains appeared to be HLA-restricted, and the HLA associations seemed to be driven largely by CMV exposure. Over 15 rarely observed V segments, including chromosome 9 orphons, were excluded from the earlier analysis of approximately 600 of the donors because counts were too low. The 87-base-pair reads could not distinguish some IMGT-functional V segments, including TRBV6-2 and TRBV6-3, so those segments were excluded.

The germline V gene provides CDR1 MGHRA and CDR2 YSYEKL. The CDR3 goes from the cysteine to the phenylalanine over 14 residues. The CDR3 DNA has 42 bases and is translated from base 1. V was cut back by 1 base and J by 8 bases, leaving a gap of 12 bases between them. In total, roughly 670 healthy bone marrow donors made up the cohort. At the time of sampling, all cohort members were nominally healthy, though unrecorded immune exposures were likely present. The donor was CMV seronegative and was included in the group of a few hundred seronegative cohort members. A peripheral blood sample was collected from each donor, and TCR beta sequencing was performed on peripheral blood mononuclear cells. The Qiagen DNeasy Blood Extraction Kit was used to extract genomic DNA from the blood cell samples. Receptors were amplified or captured by the immunoSEQ multiplex PCR assay. For the multiplex PCR, a mixture combining 60 forward primers for TCR Vbeta segments and 13 reverse primers for TCR Jbeta segments was used. The CDR3 region of rearranged TCR beta genes was amplified from genomic DNA with a multiplex PCR assay. The amplified TCR beta libraries were sequenced on the Illumina HiSeq System as 87-base-pair reads. As for how the authors treated the data: In a later analysis, some 80 million unique TCR beta chains were counted across the 650 to 700 repertoires, and some 10 million of these chains were shared by at least two donors. Raw reads were error-corrected and collapsed into unique sequences by a nearest-neighbor algorithm in which closely related sequences were merged to remove PCR and sequencing errors. V, D and J gene segments were assigned by aligning CDR3 sequences to IMGT reference sequences. For a sequence to be retained, at least a six-nucleotide match to both a V gene segment and a J gene segment was required. Rearrangements were classified as productive when the CDR3 lacked stop codons and remained in frame with V and J, and all other rearrangements were classified as non-productive. CDR3 was defined by IMGT convention, running from the second conserved V-encoded cysteine to the conserved J-encoded phenylalanine. The earlier analysis of about 590 of the donors excluded sequences that lacked an unambiguous match to a single V gene segment. In an earlier analysis of roughly 600 of the donors, a V segment was called functional when productive rearrangements were above 56.7%, and segregating when the standard deviation between donors exceeded 5%. A statistical classification framework was built to diagnose cytomegalovirus status from the catalog of TCR beta chain sequences. V and J gene assignment, in a later analysis, came from comparing TCR nucleotide sequences with IMGT/GENE-DB human TR gene sequences. A later analysis assigned CDR3 sequences and most-parsimonious VDJ recombination scenarios with the TCRdist pipeline. In a later analysis, each TCR beta chain was defined by its CDR3 amino acid sequence together with its V-gene family, and reads lacking a unique V-gene family were excluded. A later analysis removed roughly 590 highly shared, low-generation-probability nucleotide sequences to deal with suspected cross-contamination and a sequencing artifact. In a later analysis, a clonal expansion index for each public chain was calculated from normalized within-repertoire ranks of inferred template counts. In a later analysis, generation probabilities were computed using a VDJ recombination model fitted to out-of-frame rearrangements, and the results were checked against IGoR. In a later analysis, TCR-TCR, TCR-HLA and TCR-CMV co-occurrence was scored with hypergeometric tests, and a repertoire-size bias correction was applied to TCR pairs. In a later analysis, false discovery rates were estimated by permuting HLA or CMV assignments 20 times. In a later analysis, co-occurring TCRs were grouped using DBSCAN, and TCRdist sequence similarity was added for clustering within HLA-allele-positive subsets. Co-occurrence clustering excluded repertoires with fewer than 30,000 or more than 120,000 public chains, plus five with anomalous nucleotide sharing. TCRdb provides this immuneACCESS table in a form limited to in-frame rearrangements. Some clones are lacking; in checked studies, under half of them reflect an unresolved V gene, and why the rest are absent is not known. The DNA was the basis for D and trimming; V, J and clone size are from that table. This sample has approximately 290,000 clones in its table, and 75% to 85% of those were observed once. The ten largest clones take up about 0.28% of the sample.

Notes on this clone: The antigen this receptor binds is unknown. Base qualities are not at hand, and no much larger clone is one base apart.

The clonotype originates from a girl between 2 and 10 years old in good health and CMV-seronegative. The chain is made from TRBV4-1 and TRBJ2-1; TRBD2 could be the D gene, as 5 bases match. Sequenced sample: PBMCs. The sequence in DNA is TGCGCCAGCAGCCAAGCGGTGGGAGCGGATGAGCAGTTCTTC. This encodes CASSQAVGADEQFF.